These 5 T cell receptor beta chains originate from one sample sequenced in a study of cytomegalovirus exposure and HLA in healthy donors. The data were produced by immunoSEQ multiplex PCR, yet TCRdb's version contains in-frame clones alone and is incomplete. The sample holds roughly 100,000 clones, about 85% seen once. Material for sequencing was PBMCs. These receptors were taken from a man in his late teens or twenties in good health and CMV-seropositive.

J is TRBJ1-2 and V is TRBV4-1; 7 bases line up with TRBD1. Germline values: CDR1 MGHRA, CDR2 YSYEKL. V lost 3 bases, J lost 7 bases, and 5 bases stayed unmatched. The CDR3 consists of 13 residues. The CDR3 DNA reads as TGCGCCAGCAGCCAGACAGGGTTCGGTGGCTACACCTTC. Protein sequence: CASSQTGFGGYTF.

The chain employs TRBV19 and TRBJ1-1; 7 bases map to TRBD1. This CDR3 has 17 amino acids. Germline CDR1 and CDR2: LNHDA and SQIVND (reference sequence). V lost 0 bases, J lost 1 base, and 8 bases stayed unmatched. In DNA, the CDR3 is TGTGCCAGTAGTATAGACCCTAGGGGGCTCGGGAACACTGAAGCTTTCTTT. Its translation is CASSIDPRGLGNTEAFF.

Judged by abundance, this clone is large (0.1 to 1%). This chain joins TRBV19 and TRBJ2-7; 8 nucleotides line up with TRBD1. The CDR3 sequence is 15 residues long. From germline, CDR1 is LNHDA and CDR2 SQIVND (reference sequence). V lost 3 bases to trimming and J lost 2 bases; unmatched junction nucleotides: 6. CDR3 in DNA: TGTGCCAGTAGTATGGACCCGACAGGGGCCTACGAGCAGTACTTC. Translating it yields CASSMDPTGAYEQYF. The entire variable domain, with the rest obtained from reference TRBV19 and TRBJ2-7, is as follows: DGGITQSPKYLFRKEGQNVTLSCEQNLNHDAMYWYRQDPGQGLRLIYYSQIVNDFQKGDIAEGYSVSREKKESFPLTVTSAQKNPTAFYLCASSMDPTGAYEQYFGPGTRLTVT.

The gene calls are TRBV21-1 and TRBJ2-7; TRBD2 is the table's D call, not checked against the DNA. TRBV21-1 is a pseudogene. The CDR3 spans 24 residues. CDR3 protein: CASSKTFDSASADPRREWDCEQYF. CDR3 sequence (DNA): TGTGCCAGCAGCAAGACCTTCGACAGCGCTTCCGCAGACCCCCGGAGGGAGTGGGACTGCGAGCAGTACTTC.

The V gene is TRBV2, the J gene TRBJ2-5; no clear D. Germline-derived CDR1 and CDR2 are SNHLY and FYNNEI. Trimming took 3 bases from V and 5 from J, leaving 19 bases between them. The CDR3 loop spans 16 amino acids. The CDR3 nucleotides read TGTGCCAGCAGTGATTCCAGCGCTTATCCGTTGGAGACCCAGTACTTC. Protein sequence: CASSDSSAYPLETQYF.